This T cell receptor (beta chain) was sequenced for a study of T-cell reconstitution after alpha-beta-depleted transplantation in children. The CDR3 consists of 12 residues. V shed 1 base, J shed 13 bases, and the junction held 7 bases outside the gene matches. Germline V gene lookup returns CDR1 SGHKS and CDR2 YYEKEE (reference sequence). Study-wide results and limits: For some patients, TCRbeta diversity was high at day 60 because of recipient T cells and thymic progenitors that survived. Newly generated T cells supplied most T-cell counts and diversity one year post-transplant. Expanded graft clones, several hundred of them, were reportedly the source of alpha-beta T cells about two months after transplant.

A TCRbeta library incorporating unique molecular identifiers was prepared. Each CDR3 protein is one row after TCRdb ran MiXCR on the PCR reads. The table lists 480,000 or so distinct CDR3 sequences, roughly a tenth of them singletons. In its sample, this clonotype was seen many times. The antigen remains undetermined. The TCR comes from a child aged 2 to 10 with inherited bone marrow failure, due to receive a stem cell transplant. The material was PBMCs, obtained before TCRalphabeta/CD19-depleted stem cell transplant. The chain is built from TRBV5-5 and TRBJ1-1, with 7 bases matching TRBD1. The CDR3 DNA is TGTGCCAGCAGCTTGCTGGGGCAGGGGGTTTTCTTT. Its protein is CASSLLGQGVFF.